This T cell receptor beta chain is drawn from a study of blood T cell repertoires in COVID-19. As for the study in general: Sources were T cells, B-cell-depleted T cells, or PBMCs; the material itself was cDNA or gDNA.

Original methodology: The assay estimated nucleated cells by amplifying reference gene primers. TCRdb's copy holds only in-frame clones and misses some; the assay was immunoSEQ multiplex PCR. That table furnishes V, J and clone size, whereas the DNA furnished D and trimming. The sample has 140,000 to 150,000 clones, about 85% seen once. The CDR3 runs to 15 residues. V trimming: 2 bases; J trimming: 5 bases; junction bases outside the gene matches: 3. The germline V gene has CDR1 LGHNA and CDR2 YSLEER. This clonotype originated in a middle-aged woman with active or convalescent COVID-19. The specimen was peripheral blood. This rearrangement joins TRBV4-3 to TRBJ1-4; 9 nucleotides match TRBD1. The CDR3, as DNA: TGCGCCAGCAGCCAACCCGGGACAGGGAATGAAAAACTGTTTTTT. Translation: CASSQPGTGNEKLFF.